The next 11 T cell receptor beta chains were all read from a single sample in a study of molecular identifiers for immune sequencing clone quantification. TCRdb redid the calling of the PCR reads with MiXCR, one entry per CDR3 protein. Among around 300,000 distinct CDR3 sequences listed, roughly a quarter were seen once. Material: naive CD8+ T cells from blood, with Jurkat cell RNA spiked in. Sample subset: FACS-sorted CD8+CD4-CCR7+CD45RA+ naive T cells. These receptors all come from a human donor in good health. Some libraries in this study had Jurkat cell RNA spiked in.

This clonotype was observed a few times. The gene calls are TRBV10-3 and TRBJ1-1; D is possibly TRBD1 (5 bases). Trimming took 2 bases from V and 1 from J, leaving 8 bases between them. Germline-derived CDR1 and CDR2 are ENHRY and SYGVKD. The CDR3 sequence is 14 residues long. DNA for the CDR3: TGTGCCATCAGTGAGCCGACAGCGAACACTGAAGCTTTCTTT. It translates to CAISEPTANTEAFF.

This chain uses TRBV27 with TRBJ2-2; 9 nucleotides align to TRBD2. The CDR3 consists of 14 residues. Germline trimming cut 5 bases from V and 7 bases from J; bases unmatched to any gene: 5. Germline assignment: CDR1 MNHEY and CDR2 SMNVEV (reference sequence). This CDR3 is CASSLAGRGGELFF. The CDR3, as DNA: TGTGCCAGCAGTCTAGCGGGGAGGGGCGGGGAGCTGTTTTTT.

A word on this clonotype: One base away lies a much larger clone, so this may be a sequencing read error. The J gene is TRBJ2-7, the V gene TRBV5-6; the match to TRBD2 covers 8 bases. The V gene end was trimmed by 3 bases and the J gene end by 0 bases; junction bases not matched to a gene: 5. Germline CDR1 and CDR2: SGHDT and YYEEEE. This CDR3 contains 15 residues. As DNA, the CDR3 is TGTGCCAGCAGCTCGGAACTAGCGGTCTCCTACGAGCAGTACTTC. Protein: CASSSELAVSYEQYF.

This clonotype came up a few times. The V and J genes are TRBV9 and TRBJ2-7; the match to TRBD2 covers 13 bases. CDR3 length: 16 residues. J was trimmed by 4 bases and V by 3 bases; bases with no gene match: 7. The V gene's germline CDR1 is SGDLS and CDR2 YYNGEE. The DNA of the CDR3 is TGTGCCAGCAGCGCACCCGGGACTAGCGGGGATTACGAGCAGTACTTC. Amino acid sequence: CASSAPGTSGDYEQYF.

This clonotype occurred a few times. The chain uses TRBV5-6 and TRBJ1-1; D gene ambiguous. CDR3 length: 12 amino acids. V lost 3 bases, J lost 3 bases, and 6 bases lay in between. Germline V gives CDR1 SGHDT, CDR2 YYEEEE. The CDR3 is CASSSVDTEAFF. The CDR3, as DNA: TGTGCCAGCAGCTCCGTTGACACTGAAGCTTTCTTT. Full variable domain (missing parts from reference TRBV5-6 and TRBJ1-1): DAGVTQSPTHLIKTRGQQVTLRCSPKSGHDTVSWYQQALGQGPQFIFQYYEEEERQRGNFPDRFSGHQFPNYSSELNVNALLLGDSALYLCASSSVDTEAFFGQGTRLTVV.

The chain links TRBV27 to TRBJ2-7; D unresolved. The CDR3 loop spans 13 amino acids. Trimming cost V 0 bases and J 7 bases, with 10 bases left between them. Germline V gene sequence: CDR1 MNHEY, CDR2 SMNVEV (reference sequence). The CDR3 is CASSLSVDGEQYF. As DNA, the CDR3 is TGTGCCAGCAGTTTATCCGTAGATGGGGAGCAGTACTTC.

This clonotype came up a few times. The genes are TRBV19 and TRBJ2-3, with 11 bases matching TRBD2. CDR3 length: 16 residues. The V gene's germline CDR1 is LNHDA and CDR2 SQIVND (reference sequence). The J segment lost 5 bases and the V segment lost 1 base, leaving 5 bases of the junction unmatched. The DNA of the CDR3 is TGTGCCAGTAGTATAGTAGGGGGACTAGCGGTAGATACGCAGTATTTT. Amino acids: CASSIVGGLAVDTQYF.

This clonotype was recorded many times. The rearrangement joins TRBV12-3 or TRBV12-4 to TRBJ2-3; TRBD1 or TRBD2 may be the D gene (6 bases each). The length of the CDR3 is 15 residues. Trimming removed 2 bases from V and 6 bases from J, with 15 bases in between. The DNA of the CDR3 is TGTGCCAGCAGTTTATTAGGAGGGGGTCGGGATACGCAGTATTTT. This sequence encodes CASSLLGGGRDTQYF.

This clonotype turned up a few times. J is TRBJ2-1 and V is TRBV7-9; TRBD2 aligns across 10 bases. V shed 6 bases and J 6 bases; nucleotides not matched to a gene: 8. The CDR3 loop spans 15 amino acids. Germline V gives CDR1 SEHNR, CDR2 FQNEAQ (reference sequence). The CDR3 DNA is TGTGCCAGCAGTTCAAGCGGGAGGGCCTTCAATGAGCAGTTCTTC. Translated: CASSSSGRAFNEQFF.

This clonotype was detected ten times or more. The chain employs TRBV5-6 and TRBJ2-7, with D perhaps given as TRBD1 or TRBD2 (5 bases each). This CDR3 spans 15 amino acids. Germline lookup yields CDR1 SGHDT and CDR2 YYEEEE. With 4 bases removed from V and 4 bases from J, the gap between germline ends came to 18 bases. CDR3 in DNA: TGTGCCAGCAGCACGCCAACCCAGGGAGTTTACGAGCAGTACTTC. Translating it yields CASSTPTQGVYEQYF.

The chain recombines TRBV20-1 with TRBJ2-7; unclear D gene. Trimming took 3 bases from V and 0 from J, leaving 9 bases between them. CDR3 size: 13 residues. The germline V gene has CDR1 DFQATT and CDR2 SNEGSKA (reference sequence). The CDR3 region has the DNA TGCAGTGCTAGCCGCAGCTACTCCTACGAGCAGTACTTC. Protein product: CSASRSYSYEQYF.